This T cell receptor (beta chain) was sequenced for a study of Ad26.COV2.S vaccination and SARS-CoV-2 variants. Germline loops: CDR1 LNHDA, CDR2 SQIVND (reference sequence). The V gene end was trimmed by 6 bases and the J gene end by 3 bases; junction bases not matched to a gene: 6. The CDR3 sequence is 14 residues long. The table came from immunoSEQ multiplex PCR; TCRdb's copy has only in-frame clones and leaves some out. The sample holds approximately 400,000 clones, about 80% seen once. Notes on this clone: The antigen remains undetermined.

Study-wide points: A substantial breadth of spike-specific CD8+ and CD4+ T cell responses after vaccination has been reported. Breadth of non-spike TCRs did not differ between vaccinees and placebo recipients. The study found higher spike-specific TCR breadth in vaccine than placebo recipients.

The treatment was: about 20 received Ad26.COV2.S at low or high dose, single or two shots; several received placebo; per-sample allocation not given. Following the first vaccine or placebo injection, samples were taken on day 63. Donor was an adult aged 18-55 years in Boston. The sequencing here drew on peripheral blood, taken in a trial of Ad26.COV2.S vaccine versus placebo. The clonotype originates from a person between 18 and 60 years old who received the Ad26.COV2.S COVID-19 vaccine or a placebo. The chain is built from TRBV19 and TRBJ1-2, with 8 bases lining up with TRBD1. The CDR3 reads CASRYRGIDYGYTF. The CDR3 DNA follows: TGTGCCAGTAGATACAGGGGGATTGACTATGGCTACACCTTC.